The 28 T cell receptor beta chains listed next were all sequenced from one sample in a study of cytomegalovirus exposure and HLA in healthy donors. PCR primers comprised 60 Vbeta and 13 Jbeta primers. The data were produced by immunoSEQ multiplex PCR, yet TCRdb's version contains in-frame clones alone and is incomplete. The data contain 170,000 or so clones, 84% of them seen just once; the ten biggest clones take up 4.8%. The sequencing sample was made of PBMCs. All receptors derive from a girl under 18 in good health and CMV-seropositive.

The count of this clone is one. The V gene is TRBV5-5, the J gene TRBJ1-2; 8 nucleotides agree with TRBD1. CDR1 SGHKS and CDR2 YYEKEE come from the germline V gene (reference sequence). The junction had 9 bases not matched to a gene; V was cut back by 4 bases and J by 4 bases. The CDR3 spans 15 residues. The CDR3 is CASSPRQGPGYGYTF. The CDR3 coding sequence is TGTGCCAGCAGCCCACGACAGGGGCCTGGCTATGGCTACACCTTC.

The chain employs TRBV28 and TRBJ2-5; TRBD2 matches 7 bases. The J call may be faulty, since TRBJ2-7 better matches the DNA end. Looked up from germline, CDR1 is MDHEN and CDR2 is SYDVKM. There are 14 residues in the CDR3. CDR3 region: CASSLLADSYEQYF. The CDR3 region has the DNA TGTGCCAGCAGTTTACTAGCGGACTCCTACGAGCAGTACTTC.

Here the CDR3 reads CASTVVSNQPQHF. DNA of the CDR3: TGTGCCAGCACAGTGGTTAGCAATCAGCCCCAGCATTTT. J is TRBJ1-5 and V is TRBV2; D uncertain. V lost 7 bases to trimming and J lost 0 bases, with 7 bases between them. In germline, CDR1 is SNHLY, CDR2 FYNNEI. The CDR3 covers 13 residues. Variable domain in full (rest from reference TRBV2 and TRBJ1-5): EPEVTQTPSHQVTQMGQEVILRCVPISNHLYFYWYRQILGQKVEFLVSFYNNEISEKSEIFDDQFSVERPDGSNFTLKIRSTKLEDSAMYFCASTVVSNQPQHFGDGTRLSIL.

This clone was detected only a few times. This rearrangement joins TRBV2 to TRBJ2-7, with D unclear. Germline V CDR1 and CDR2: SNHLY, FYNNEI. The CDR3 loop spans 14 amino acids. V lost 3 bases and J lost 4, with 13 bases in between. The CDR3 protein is CASSDRPGGYEQYF. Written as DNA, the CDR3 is TGTGCCAGCAGTGATCGGCCGGGTGGTTACGAGCAGTACTTC. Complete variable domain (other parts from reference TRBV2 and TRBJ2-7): EPEVTQTPSHQVTQMGQEVILRCVPISNHLYFYWYRQILGQKVEFLVSFYNNEISEKSEIFDDQFSVERPDGSNFTLKIRSTKLEDSAMYFCASSDRPGGYEQYFGPGTRLTVT.

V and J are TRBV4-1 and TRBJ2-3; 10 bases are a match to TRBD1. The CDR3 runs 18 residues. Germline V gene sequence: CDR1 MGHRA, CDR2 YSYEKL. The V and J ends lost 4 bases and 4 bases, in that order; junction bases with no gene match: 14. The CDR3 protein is CASSRLQSGTGVADTQYF. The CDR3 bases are TGCGCCAGCAGCCGCCTTCAGTCCGGGACAGGGGTTGCAGATACGCAGTATTTT.

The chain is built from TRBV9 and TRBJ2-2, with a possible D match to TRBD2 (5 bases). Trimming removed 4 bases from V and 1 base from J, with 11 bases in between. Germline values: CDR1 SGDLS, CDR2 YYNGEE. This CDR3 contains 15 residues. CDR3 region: CASSSSGGNTGELFF. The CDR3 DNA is TGTGCCAGCAGCTCCTCAGGAGGGAACACCGGGGAGCTGTTTTTT.

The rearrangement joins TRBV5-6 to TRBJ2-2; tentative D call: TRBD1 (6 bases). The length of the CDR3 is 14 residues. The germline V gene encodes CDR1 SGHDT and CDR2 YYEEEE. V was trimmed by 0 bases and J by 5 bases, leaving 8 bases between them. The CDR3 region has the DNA TGTGCCAGCAGCTTGGGGGGGCCTACCGGGGAGCTGTTTTTT. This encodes CASSLGGPTGELFF.

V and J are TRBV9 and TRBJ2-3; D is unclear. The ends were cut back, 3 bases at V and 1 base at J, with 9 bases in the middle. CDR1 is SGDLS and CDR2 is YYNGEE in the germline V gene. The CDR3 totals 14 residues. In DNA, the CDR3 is TGTGCCAGCAGCGAGCAGGATCGCACAGATACGCAGTATTTT. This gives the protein CASSEQDRTDTQYF.

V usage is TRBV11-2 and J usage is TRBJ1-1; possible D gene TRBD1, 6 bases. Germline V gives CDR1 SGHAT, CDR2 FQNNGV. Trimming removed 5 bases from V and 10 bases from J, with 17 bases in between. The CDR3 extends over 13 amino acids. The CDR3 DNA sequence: TGTGCCAGCAGCCGAGGGACATCCGCCTCAGCTTTCTTT. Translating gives CASSRGTSASAFF.

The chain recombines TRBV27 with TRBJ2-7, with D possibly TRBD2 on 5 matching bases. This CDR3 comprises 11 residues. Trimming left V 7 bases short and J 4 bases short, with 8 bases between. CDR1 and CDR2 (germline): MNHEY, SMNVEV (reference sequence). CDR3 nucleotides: TGTGCCAGCACCCGAGGGTACGAGCAGTACTTC. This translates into CASTRGYEQYF.

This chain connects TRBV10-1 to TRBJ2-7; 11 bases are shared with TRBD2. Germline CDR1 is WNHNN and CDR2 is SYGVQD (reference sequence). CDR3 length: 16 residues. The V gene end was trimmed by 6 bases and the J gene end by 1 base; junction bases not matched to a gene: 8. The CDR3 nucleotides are TGCGCCAGCAGGCAGACTAGCGGGGATATATCCTACGAGCAGTACTTC. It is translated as CASRQTSGDISYEQYF.

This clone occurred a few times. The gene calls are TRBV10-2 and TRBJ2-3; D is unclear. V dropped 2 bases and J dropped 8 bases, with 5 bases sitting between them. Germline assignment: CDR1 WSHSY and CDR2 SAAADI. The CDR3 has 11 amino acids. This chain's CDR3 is CASSEAGTQYF. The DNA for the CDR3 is TGCGCCAGCAGTGAGGCCGGTACGCAGTATTTT.

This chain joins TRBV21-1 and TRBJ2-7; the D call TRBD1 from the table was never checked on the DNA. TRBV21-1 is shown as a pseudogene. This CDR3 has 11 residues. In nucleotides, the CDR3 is TGTGCCAGCAGCAGGGACAGGAAGCAGTACTTC. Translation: CASSRDRKQYF.

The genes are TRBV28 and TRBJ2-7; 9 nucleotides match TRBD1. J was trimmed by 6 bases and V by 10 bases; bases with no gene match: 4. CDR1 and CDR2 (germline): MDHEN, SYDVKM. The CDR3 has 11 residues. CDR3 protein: CATDRGGEQYF. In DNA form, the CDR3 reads TGTGCCACCGACAGGGGGGGCGAGCAGTACTTC.

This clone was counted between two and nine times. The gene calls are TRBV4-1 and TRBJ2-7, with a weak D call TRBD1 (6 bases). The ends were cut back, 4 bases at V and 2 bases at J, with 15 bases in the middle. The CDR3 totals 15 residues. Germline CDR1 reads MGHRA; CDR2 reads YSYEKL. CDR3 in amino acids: CASSRIGDRTYEQYF. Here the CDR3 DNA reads TGCGCCAGCAGCCGCATAGGAGACAGGACCTACGAGCAGTACTTC.

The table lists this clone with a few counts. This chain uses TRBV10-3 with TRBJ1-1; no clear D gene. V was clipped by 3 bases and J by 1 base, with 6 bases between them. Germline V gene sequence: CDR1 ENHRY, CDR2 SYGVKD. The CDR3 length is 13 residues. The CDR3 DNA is TGTGCCATCAGTGAAAGAGGGAACACTGAAGCTTTCTTT. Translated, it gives CAISERGNTEAFF.

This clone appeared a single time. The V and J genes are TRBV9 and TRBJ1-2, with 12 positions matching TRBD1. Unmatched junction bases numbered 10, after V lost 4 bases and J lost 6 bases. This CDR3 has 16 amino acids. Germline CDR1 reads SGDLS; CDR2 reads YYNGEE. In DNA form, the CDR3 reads TGTGCCAGCAGCATGCCGGGACAGGGGGCGGGAAATGGCTACACCTTC. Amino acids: CASSMPGQGAGNGYTF.

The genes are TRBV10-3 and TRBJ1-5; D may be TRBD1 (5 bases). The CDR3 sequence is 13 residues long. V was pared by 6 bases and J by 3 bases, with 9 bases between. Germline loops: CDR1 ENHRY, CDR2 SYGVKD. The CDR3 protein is CAISGGTNQPQHF. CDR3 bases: TGTGCCATCAGCGGGGGTACCAATCAGCCCCAGCATTTT.

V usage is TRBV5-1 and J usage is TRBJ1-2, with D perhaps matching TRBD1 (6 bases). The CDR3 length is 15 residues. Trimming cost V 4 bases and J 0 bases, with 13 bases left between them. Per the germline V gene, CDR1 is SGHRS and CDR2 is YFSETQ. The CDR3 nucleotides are TGCGCCAGCAGCGTGACAGGTCAAGCTAACTATGGCTACACCTTC. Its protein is CASSVTGQANYGYTF.

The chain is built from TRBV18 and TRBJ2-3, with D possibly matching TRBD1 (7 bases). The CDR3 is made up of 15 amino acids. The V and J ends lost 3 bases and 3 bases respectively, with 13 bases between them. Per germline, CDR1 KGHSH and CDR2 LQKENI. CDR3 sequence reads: CASSPRDSKTDTQYF. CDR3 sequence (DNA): TGTGCCAGCTCACCGCGGGACAGCAAAACAGATACGCAGTATTTT.

The CDR3 protein is CASSPFRNLGRDEAFF. The CDR3 nucleotides are TGTGCCAGCAGCCCTTTCCGAAATCTCGGGAGGGATGAAGCTTTCTTT. This chain links TRBV14 with TRBJ1-1; unclear D gene. Germline lookup yields CDR1 SGHDN and CDR2 FVKESK. The CDR3 loop spans 16 amino acids. V gave up 4 bases and J gave up 7 bases, with 22 bases separating them.

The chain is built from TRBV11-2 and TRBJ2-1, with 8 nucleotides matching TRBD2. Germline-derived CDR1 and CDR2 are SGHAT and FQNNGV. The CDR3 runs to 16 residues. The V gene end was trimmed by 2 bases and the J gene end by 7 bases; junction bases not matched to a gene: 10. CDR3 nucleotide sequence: TGTGCCAGCAGCTTATATCGGGGGGGGCCATTTAATGAGCAGTTCTTC. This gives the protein CASSLYRGGPFNEQFF.

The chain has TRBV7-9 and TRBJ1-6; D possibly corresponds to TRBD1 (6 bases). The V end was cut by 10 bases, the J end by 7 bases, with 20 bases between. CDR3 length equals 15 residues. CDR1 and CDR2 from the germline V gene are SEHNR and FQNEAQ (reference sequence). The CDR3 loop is CATTPLRDKNSPLHF. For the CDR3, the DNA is TGTGCCACCACGCCCCTCAGGGACAAAAATTCACCCCTCCACTTT.

The CDR3 region has the DNA TGTGCCAGTAGTGTACCGGGACAGAAGATCCTTAACTATGGCTACACCTTC. Its protein is CASSVPGQKILNYGYTF. This chain connects TRBV19 to TRBJ1-2, with 7 bases identical to TRBD1. From germline, CDR1 is LNHDA and CDR2 SQIVND (reference sequence). The CDR3 length is 17 residues. V dropped 5 bases and J dropped 1; count of bases not matched to a gene: 13.

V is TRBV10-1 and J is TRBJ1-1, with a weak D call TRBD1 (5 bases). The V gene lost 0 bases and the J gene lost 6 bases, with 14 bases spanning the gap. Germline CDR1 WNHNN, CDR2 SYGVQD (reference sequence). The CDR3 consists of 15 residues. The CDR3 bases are TGCGCCAGCAGTGAGTCTAGGGGTGGTGGGGCTGAAGCTTTCTTT. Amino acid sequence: CASSESRGGGAEAFF.

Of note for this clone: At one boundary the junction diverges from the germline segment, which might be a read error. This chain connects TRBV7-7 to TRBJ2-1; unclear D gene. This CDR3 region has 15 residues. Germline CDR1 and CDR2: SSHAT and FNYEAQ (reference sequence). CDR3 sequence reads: CASSLRRVKYNEQFF. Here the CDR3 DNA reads TGTGCTAGCAGCCTAAGACGGGTTAAATACAATGAGCAGTTCTTC.

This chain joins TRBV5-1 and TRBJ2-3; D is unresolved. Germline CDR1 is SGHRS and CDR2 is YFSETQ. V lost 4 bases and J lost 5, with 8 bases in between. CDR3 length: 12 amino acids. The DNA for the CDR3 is TGCGCCAGCAGCAGTGACAAAGATACGCAGTATTTT. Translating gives CASSSDKDTQYF.

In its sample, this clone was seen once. The CDR3 loop is CSVEEGDRALTFFYGYTF. Here the CDR3 DNA reads TGCAGCGTTGAAGAGGGAGACAGGGCCCTAACGTTTTTCTATGGCTACACCTTC. This chain links TRBV29-1 with TRBJ1-2, with TRBD1 matching over 7 bases. Trimming removed 0 bases from V and 4 bases from J; junction bases left unmatched: 17. The CDR3 totals 18 residues. CDR1 and CDR2 (germline): SQVTM, ANQGSEA. The whole variable domain, filled in from reference TRBV29-1 and TRBJ1-2, reads SAVISQKPSRDICQRGTSLTIQCQVDSQVTMMFWYRQQPGQSLTLIATANQGSEATYESGFVIDKFPISRPNLTFSTLTVSNMSPEDSSIYLCSVEEGDRALTFFYGYTFGSGTRLTVV.